The following is a T cell receptor beta chain sequence with its context. What it recognizes is unknown. Clones were sequenced by immunoSEQ multiplex PCR, and TCRdb holds only the in-frame ones, with some missing. Among fewer than 150,000 clones listed, roughly nine tenths were seen once. These data are taken from a study of T cell responses to AZD1222 COVID-19 vaccine. Study findings and constraints: Only after the peak T cell response were repertoires sampled. Distributed over spike, vaccine-associated CD4 TCRs predominated at 160-218 and 743-854. At baseline, just five or six AZD1222 recipients tested seropositive.

V shed 8 bases and J shed 0 bases, with 11 bases lying between them. The V gene's germline CDR1 is SGHAT and CDR2 FQNNGV. This CDR3 spans 14 amino acids. Researchers grouped second doses given at about 4 or about 12 weeks into one pool. The chain combines TRBV11-2 with TRBJ1-3, with D unclear. Material: peripheral blood, obtained 28 days after the second AZD1222 dose. The clonotype originates from an adult who received the AZD1222 COVID-19 vaccine. CDR3 DNA sequence: TGTGCCAGCGGCCAGGCACACTCTGGAAACACCATATATTTT. This gives the protein CASGQAHSGNTIYF.